This T cell receptor beta chain derives from a study of blood T cells in healthy people across ages. Study information: Template-switching capture recovered about one barcoded beta molecule per two T cells. Regarding the study as a whole: Higher diversity and more naive CD4+ cells were features of long-lived donors, compared to aged donors. Per million T cells, the diversity of TCR beta decreased roughly linearly as age advanced.

This clonotype occurred a few times. Its cognate antigen is unknown. Possible read error: a much larger clone is one base away. The authors drew 7.5 to 10 milliliters of peripheral blood from each donor. Germline-derived CDR1 and CDR2 are SGHRS and YFSETQ. This CDR3 is 14 amino acids long. The authors ran a second PCR of about 6 to 11 cycles using a sample-barcoded 5' primer and a J-beta primer mix. TCRdb independently ran MiXCR on the 5' RACE reads; one entry per CDR3 protein. The sample has 600,000 or so distinct CDR3 sequences, less than 35% seen once. The sequence was obtained from a woman older than 75 in good health. The sequencing sample was made of blood. V and J are TRBV5-1 and TRBJ2-5, with D maybe TRBD2 (5 bases). The CDR3 loop is CTSSLGPELATQYF. The CDR3 nucleotides read TGCACCAGCAGCTTGGGTCCGGAGCTAGCGACCCAGTACTTC.